This T cell receptor (beta chain) stems from a study of shared clonotypes between healthy human individuals. Study-level results: Clonotypes shared by all four donors outscored non-shared clonotypes in generation probability. A generally larger estimated richness was seen in naive subsets than in memory subsets.

A deep-level run was used for the assay. Method: immunoSEQ multiplex PCR; TCRdb's copy keeps in-frame clones and lacks some. The data contain about 2.3 million clones, less than 95% of them seen just once; the ten biggest clones take up around 0.35%. Note on this clone: Its antigen is not identified.

The sample comprised naive CD4+ T cells from PBMCs. Subset specified: CD45RA+ positively selected. The clonotype originates from a man younger than 35 in good health. Some clones in this sample may be carry-over from other donors' samples.

CDR3 amino acids: CASSESLAGTARIIQYF. CDR3 sequence (DNA): TGTGCCAGCAGTGAAAGTCTAGCGGGGACGGCGCGGATCATTCAGTACTTC. The rearrangement uses TRBV25-1 and TRBJ2-4, with TRBD2 matching 9 bases. J was trimmed by 9 bases and V by 2 bases; bases with no gene match: 14. Germline CDR1 reads MGHDK; CDR2 reads SYGVNS. CDR3 length equals 17 residues. Using reference TRBV25-1 and TRBJ2-4 for the parts outside the CDR3, the full variable domain is EADIYQTPRYLVIGTGKKITLECSQTMGHDKMYWYQQDPGMELHLIHYSYGVNSTEKGDLSSESTVSRIRTEHFPLTLESARPSHTSQYLCASSESLAGTARIIQYFGAGTRLSVL.